This entry lists 7 T cell receptor beta chains sequenced from one sample in a study of cytomegalovirus exposure and HLA in healthy donors (TCRdb year 2017). Library preparation used the immunoSEQ multiplex PCR assay. A mixture of 60 forward primers for TCR Vbeta segments and 13 reverse primers for TCR Jbeta segments was used in the multiplex PCR. The table comes from immuneACCESS by way of TCRdb, which keeps in-frame sequences with V and J called. Part of the clones is missing from these tables; in studies checked, under half for an unresolved V gene and the rest for unknown reasons. Within this sample are 100,000 to 150,000 clones, with just over 70% of them counted one time only. In total, the top ten clones hold roughly 2.7% of the sample. Input material: PBMCs. These receptors all stem from a woman aged 55-69 years in good health and CMV-seropositive.

This clone was seen a handful of times. J is TRBJ1-5 and V is TRBV25-1; 7 bases are shared with TRBD1. Germline CDR1 and CDR2: MGHDK and SYGVNS. With 6 bases clipped from V and 5 bases from J, the junction kept 7 bases outside the gene matches. The CDR3 length is 14 residues. The CDR3 bases are TGTGCCAGCAGCAACCCGGGGACAGATCAGCCCCAGCATTTT. It is translated as CASSNPGTDQPQHF.

This clone was found a few times. V gene TRBV9 combines with J gene TRBJ2-1, with 9 bases that match TRBD2. J was trimmed by 6 bases and V by 5 bases; bases with no gene match: 3. There are 13 residues in the CDR3. Germline V gene lookup returns CDR1 SGDLS and CDR2 YYNGEE. This CDR3 is CASRGLASNEQFF. CDR3 DNA sequence: TGTGCCAGCAGGGGACTAGCCAGCAATGAGCAGTTCTTC.

The chain has TRBV18 and TRBJ1-2; D might be TRBD1 (5 bases). V shed 2 bases and J shed 6 bases, with 13 bases lying between them. Germline V CDR1 and CDR2: KGHSH, LQKENI. CDR3 size: 14 residues. This CDR3 is CASSPRQGSNGYTF. The CDR3 coding sequence is TGTGCCAGCTCACCAAGGCAGGGCTCCAATGGCTACACCTTC.

The CDR3 DNA follows: TGTGCCAGCAGCCAAGATCCCCCTTGGCGGGGGGGACAAGAGACCCAGTACTTC. Translation gives CASSQDPPWRGGQETQYF. The chain links TRBV4-2 to TRBJ2-5; 9 nucleotides agree with TRBD2. The CDR3 is made up of 18 amino acids. Germline CDR1 is LGHNA and CDR2 is YNFKEQ. The ends lost 0 bases at V and 2 bases at J; junction bases unmatched: 10.

The chain recombines TRBV11-2 with TRBJ1-2, with D maybe TRBD1 (5 bases). This CDR3 contains 15 residues. V lost 6 bases to trimming and J lost 2 bases, with 16 bases between them. The germline V gene encodes CDR1 SGHAT and CDR2 FQNNGV. CDR3 DNA sequence: TGTGCCAGCAGGGCGACCGGGGGGGGGAACTATGGCTACACCTTC. Translated: CASRATGGGNYGYTF.

J is TRBJ2-1 and V is TRBV9, with 14 positions matching TRBD2. Germline V gene data show CDR1 as SGDLS and CDR2 as YYNGEE. Trimming took 0 bases from V and 10 from J; bases not matched to a gene: 9. This CDR3 spans 17 amino acids. DNA of the CDR3: TGTGCCAGCAGCGTAGCAGGGACTAGCGGGGGCTCGGGGGAGCAGTTCTTC. Protein: CASSVAGTSGGSGEQFF.

This chain uses TRBV5-1 with TRBJ2-1; tentative D call: TRBD1 (5 bases). V shed 5 bases and J shed 0 bases, with 9 bases lying between them. CDR1 is SGHRS, CDR2 YFSETQ, per germline. The CDR3 has 14 residues. This chain's CDR3 is CASRTDSSYNEQFF. The DNA for the CDR3 is TGCGCCAGCAGGACAGATAGCTCCTACAATGAGCAGTTCTTC.